The 15 T cell receptor beta chains listed next were all sequenced from one sample in a study of blood T cell repertoires in COVID-19. The protocol was immunoSEQ multiplex PCR, while the TCRdb copy is restricted to in-frame clones and leaves out a portion. The repertoire holds 55,000 to 70,000 clones, with 91% as singletons. The sample consisted of peripheral blood. The receptors here all came from a man aged 60-69 years with acute or convalescent COVID-19.

The CDR3 protein is CASSLGSTNYGYTF. In DNA, the CDR3 is TGTGCCAGCTCTCTAGGTAGCACTAACTATGGCTACACCTTC. This chain links TRBV18 with TRBJ1-2; no reliable D call. CDR1 is KGHSH and CDR2 is LQKENI in the germline V gene. The ends were cut back, 6 bases at V and 0 bases at J, with 11 bases in the middle. The CDR3 has 14 amino acids. The whole variable domain, remainder taken from reference TRBV18 and TRBJ1-2, is NAGVMQNPRHLVRRRGQEARLRCSPMKGHSHVYWYRQLPEEGLKFMVYLQKENIIDESGMPKERFSAEFPKEGPSILRIQQVVRGDSAAYFCASSLGSTNYGYTFGSGTRLTVV.

J is TRBJ1-5 and V is TRBV6-1, with 7 bases matching TRBD1. CDR3 length: 17 amino acids. Germline V gene data show CDR1 as MNHNS and CDR2 as SASEGT. Unmatched junction bases numbered 9, after V lost 4 bases and J lost 0 bases. The CDR3 reads CASSAPGQSYSNQPQHF. CDR3 sequence (DNA): TGTGCCAGCAGTGCTCCGGGACAGTCATATAGCAATCAGCCCCAGCATTTT.

This clone has just one count. The V and J genes are TRBV18 and TRBJ1-2; D is ambiguous. The CDR3 has 14 amino acids. V lost 3 bases and J 6 bases, leaving 14 bases between the germline ends. Germline V gene lookup returns CDR1 KGHSH and CDR2 LQKENI. The CDR3 DNA is TGTGCCAGCTCACCCGCGCGGGGTTTGGATGGCTACACCTTC. Protein sequence: CASSPARGLDGYTF.

The chain employs TRBV11-2 and TRBJ2-1; 10 bases match TRBD2. CDR1 and CDR2 from the germline V gene are SGHAT and FQNNGV. The trim removed 2 bases at V and 6 bases at J, leaving 4 bases unmatched. The CDR3 is 15 residues long. Here the CDR3 reads CASSLKREGRNEQFF. The CDR3 DNA sequence: TGTGCCAGCAGCTTAAAGCGGGAGGGCCGCAATGAGCAGTTCTTC.

This rearrangement joins TRBV12-3 or TRBV12-4 to TRBJ2-5, with 7 bases fitting TRBD2. V trimming: 5 bases; J trimming: 4 bases; junction bases outside the gene matches: 4. The CDR3 is made up of 13 amino acids. CDR3 region: CASSPRGGETQYF. The CDR3 nucleotides are TGTGCCAGCAGTCCCCGCGGGGGAGAGACCCAGTACTTC.

This chain connects TRBV2 to TRBJ1-5; 10 bases line up with TRBD1. CDR1 and CDR2 (germline): SNHLY, FYNNEI. The CDR3 totals 16 residues. The J segment lost 7 bases and the V segment lost 3 bases, leaving 9 bases of the junction unmatched. The CDR3 DNA reads as TGTGCCAGCAGTGACCTAGACAGGGGGCCGGAGCAGCCCCAGCATTTT. This sequence encodes CASSDLDRGPEQPQHF.

On this clone: The sample has other DNA sequences that encode this CDR3 too. J is TRBJ2-2 and V is TRBV28; 7 bases are shared with TRBD1. Germline assignment: CDR1 MDHEN and CDR2 SYDVKM. This CDR3 is 16 amino acids long. Trimming at V came to 1 base and at J to 2 bases, leaving 4 bases not matched to a gene. CDR3 in amino acids: CASSLLGTANTGELFF. The CDR3 DNA follows: TGTGCCAGCAGTTTATTAGGGACAGCCAACACCGGGGAGCTGTTTTTT.

The rearrangement uses TRBV7-2 and TRBJ1-6; D perhaps matches TRBD1 (5 bases). The V gene lost 4 bases and the J gene lost 8 bases, with 21 bases spanning the gap. The germline V gene encodes CDR1 SGHTA and CDR2 FQGNSA. This CDR3 is built from 17 residues. The DNA for the CDR3 is TGTGCCAGCAGCTCCGCCCCCCCCGGCGGGGGTTATTCACCCCTCCACTTT. Its protein product is CASSSAPPGGGYSPLHF.

The chain joins TRBV27 to TRBJ2-1, with 14 bases matching TRBD2. Germline V gene data show CDR1 as MNHEY and CDR2 as SMNVEV (reference sequence). J gave up 9 bases and V 6 bases, and 4 bases lay outside the gene matches. The CDR3 sequence is 14 residues long. CDR3 region: CASSGTSGRGEQFF. The CDR3 bases are TGTGCCAGCAGCGGGACTAGCGGGAGAGGTGAGCAGTTCTTC.

J is TRBJ1-2 and V is TRBV9, with 7 bases lining up with TRBD1. Trimming cost V 6 bases and J 2 bases; bases outside gene matches: 7. The CDR3 extends over 14 amino acids. Germline-derived CDR1 and CDR2 are SGDLS and YYNGEE. The CDR3 DNA reads as TGTGCCAGCACCCTCTCACAGGGGAACTATGGCTACACCTTC. It specifies CASTLSQGNYGYTF.

The V gene is TRBV20-1, the J gene TRBJ1-1, with D unresolved. The germline V and J ends were trimmed by 3 bases and 0 bases, with 8 bases remaining between them. CDR3 length equals 13 residues. Germline CDR1 is DFQATT and CDR2 is SNEGSKA (reference sequence). CDR3 region: CSASLRVNTEAFF. In nucleotides, the CDR3 is TGCAGTGCTAGTCTTCGGGTGAACACTGAAGCTTTCTTT.

V usage is TRBV4-2 and J usage is TRBJ1-6; D gene unclear. V lost 0 bases to trimming and J lost 10 bases, with 4 bases between them. This CDR3 region has 12 residues. The V gene's germline CDR1 is LGHNA and CDR2 YNFKEQ. This CDR3 is CASSQDSSPLHF. CDR3 bases: TGTGCCAGCAGCCAAGATTCATCACCCCTCCACTTT.

The V call is TRBV5-8, the J call TRBJ1-5; D is ambiguous. Germline V CDR1 and CDR2: SGHTS, YDEGEE. Trimming left V 1 base short and J 5 bases short, with 10 bases between. The CDR3 has 14 amino acids. The DNA for the CDR3 is TGTGCCAGCAGCTTGCGAGGGCTCGATCAGCCCCAGCATTTT. Its translation is CASSLRGLDQPQHF.

The V call is TRBV11-3, the J call TRBJ2-1; TRBD2 might be the D (6 bases). V lost 1 base and J 9 bases, leaving 13 bases between the germline ends. CDR3 size: 14 residues. In germline, CDR1 is SGHNT, CDR2 YENEEA. The CDR3 protein is CASSLGSGSAEQFF. The CDR3 coding sequence is TGTGCCAGCAGCTTAGGATCCGGGAGCGCTGAGCAGTTCTTC. The entire variable domain, with the rest obtained from reference TRBV11-3 and TRBJ2-1, is as follows: EAGVVQSPRYKIIEKKQPVAFWCNPISGHNTLYWYLQNLGQGPELLIRYENEEAVDDSQLPKDRFSAERLKGVDSTLKIQPAELGDSAVYLCASSLGSGSAEQFFGPGTRLTVL.

The rearrangement uses TRBV11-2 and TRBJ1-4; the D is unclear. The V gene's germline CDR1 is SGHAT and CDR2 FQNNGV. Between the trimmed V and J ends, which lost 1 base and 3 bases, there was a span of 9 bases. The CDR3 totals 15 residues. The CDR3 is CASSLGPGANEKLFF. CDR3 bases: TGTGCCAGCAGCTTAGGACCGGGAGCTAATGAAAAACTGTTTTTT.